Listed below are T cell receptor beta chains from one sample, sequenced in a study of blood T cells in healthy people across ages. Using its own MiXCR run on the 5' RACE reads, TCRdb lists one record per CDR3 protein. The sample has roughly 2 million distinct CDR3 sequences; 49% are singletons. The sequenced sample was blood. The receptor source for this set is a middle-aged woman in good health. The CDR3 runs from the conserved cysteine through the conserved F or W. D genes are given only for firm matches. A clone size is listed for some rows: how often the clone was seen (once, few, many), or a class if it is expanded.

D: NA
J: TRBJ2-6
size: few
V: TRBV20-1
CDR3: CSARSPWSVGGANVLTF
DNA: TGCAGTGCTAGATCCCCTTGGTCCGTAGGGGGGGCCAACGTCCTGACTTTC

D: TRBD1
J: TRBJ1-5
size: NA
V: TRBV15
CDR3: CATSTWAGGMSNQPQHF
DNA: TGTGCCACCAGCACCTGGGCAGGGGGCATGAGCAATCAGCCCCAGCATTTT

D: NA
J: TRBJ1-2
size: once
V: TRBV2
CDR3: CASLQGERYTF
DNA: TGTGCCAGCCTACAGGGTGAGCGCTACACCTTC

D: NA
J: TRBJ2-7
size: few
V: TRBV27
CDR3: CASRPQTMSYEQYF
DNA: TGTGCCAGCCGCCCTCAGACAATGTCCTACGAGCAGTACTTC

D: TRBD2
J: TRBJ2-1
size: NA
V: TRBV7-2
CDR3: CASSLGLAAWGEQFF
DNA: TGTGCCAGCAGCTTGGGACTAGCGGCTTGGGGGGAGCAGTTCTTC

D: NA
J: TRBJ1-1
size: NA
V: TRBV11-1
CDR3: CASSLVGNAEAFF
DNA: TGTGCCAGCAGCTTAGTAGGAAACGCTGAAGCTTTCTTT

D: NA
J: TRBJ2-5
size: NA
V: TRBV5-1
CDR3: CASRLSSTGRETQYF
DNA: TGCGCCAGCAGATTGAGCTCAACAGGGCGGGAGACCCAGTACTTC

D: NA
J: TRBJ1-2
size: NA
V: TRBV3-1
CDR3: CASSLSPGARRVGYTF
DNA: TGTGCCAGCAGCCTTTCCCCGGGCGCTCGGAGGGTCGGCTACACCTTC

D: TRBD2
J: TRBJ2-7
size: NA
V: TRBV2
CDR3: CASSELAGRYEQYF
DNA: TGTGCCAGCAGTGAATTAGCGGGCCGTTACGAGCAGTACTTC

D: TRBD2
J: TRBJ2-3
size: once
V: TRBV11-2
CDR3: CASSLLAGGSRDTQYF
DNA: TGTGCCAGCAGCTTATTAGCGGGGGGGAGCCGAGATACGCAGTATTTT

D: NA
J: TRBJ1-5
size: NA
V: TRBV7-9
CDR3: CASSLGGGTLNQPQHF
DNA: TGTGCCAGCAGCTTAGGGGGCGGGACCCTCAATCAGCCCCAGCATTTT

D: NA
J: TRBJ2-3
size: few
V: TRBV27
CDR3: CASSQKTGLSTDTQYF
DNA: TGTGCCAGCAGTCAGAAAACGGGCCTTAGCACAGATACGCAGTATTTT

D: TRBD1
J: TRBJ2-3
size: NA
V: TRBV2
CDR3: CASSEARDRDTDTQYF
DNA: TGTGCCAGCAGTGAAGCGCGAGACAGGGATACAGATACGCAGTATTTT

D: NA
J: TRBJ1-6
size: NA
V: TRBV10-3
CDR3: CAIRHRESSYNSPLHF
DNA: TGTGCCATCAGACACCGGGAAAGCTCCTATAATTCACCCCTCCACTTT

D: NA
J: TRBJ2-3
size: NA
V: TRBV29-1
CDR3: CSVRRGSGDTQYF
DNA: TGCAGCGTTAGGAGGGGAAGTGGCGATACGCAGTATTTT